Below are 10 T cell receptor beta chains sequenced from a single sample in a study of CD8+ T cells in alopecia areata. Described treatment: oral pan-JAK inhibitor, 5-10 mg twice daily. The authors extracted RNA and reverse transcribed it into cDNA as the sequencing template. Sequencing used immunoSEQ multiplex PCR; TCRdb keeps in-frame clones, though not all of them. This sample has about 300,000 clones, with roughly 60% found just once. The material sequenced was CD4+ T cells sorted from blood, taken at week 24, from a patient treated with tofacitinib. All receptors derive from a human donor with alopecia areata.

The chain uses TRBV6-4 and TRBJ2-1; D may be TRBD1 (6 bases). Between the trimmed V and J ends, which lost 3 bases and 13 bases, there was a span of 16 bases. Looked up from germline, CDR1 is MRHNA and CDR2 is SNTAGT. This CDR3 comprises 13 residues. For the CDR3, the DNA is TGTGCCAGCAGTGAGTTAGGTGGGGGCCCTCAGTTCTTC. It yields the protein CASSELGGGPQFF.

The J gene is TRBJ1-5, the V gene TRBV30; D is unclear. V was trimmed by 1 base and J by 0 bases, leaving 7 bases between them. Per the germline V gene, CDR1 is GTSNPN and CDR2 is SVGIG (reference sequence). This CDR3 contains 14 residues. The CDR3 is CAWSGSSSNQPQHF. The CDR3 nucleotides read TGTGCCTGGAGTGGGTCTTCTAGCAATCAGCCCCAGCATTTT.

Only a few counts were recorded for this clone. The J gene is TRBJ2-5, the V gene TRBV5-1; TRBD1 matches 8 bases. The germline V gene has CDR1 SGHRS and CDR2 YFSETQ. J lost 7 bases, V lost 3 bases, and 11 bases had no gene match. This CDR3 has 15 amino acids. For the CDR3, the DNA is TGCGCCAGCAGCTACGGACAGGGCCAGGGAGGGACCCAGTACTTC. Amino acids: CASSYGQGQGGTQYF.

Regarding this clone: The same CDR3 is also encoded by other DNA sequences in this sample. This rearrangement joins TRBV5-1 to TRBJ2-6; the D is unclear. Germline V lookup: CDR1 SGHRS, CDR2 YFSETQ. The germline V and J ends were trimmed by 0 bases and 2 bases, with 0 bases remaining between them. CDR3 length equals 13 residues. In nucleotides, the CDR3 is TGCGCCAGCAGCTTGGCTGGGGCCAACGTCCTGACTTTC. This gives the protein CASSLAGANVLTF.

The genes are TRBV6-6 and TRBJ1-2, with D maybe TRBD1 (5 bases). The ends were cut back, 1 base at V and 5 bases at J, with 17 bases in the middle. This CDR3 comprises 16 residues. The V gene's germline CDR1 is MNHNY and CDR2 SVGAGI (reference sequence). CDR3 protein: CASSYLDGTILYGYTF. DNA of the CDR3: TGTGCCAGCAGTTACTTGGACGGGACCATCCTATATGGCTACACCTTC.

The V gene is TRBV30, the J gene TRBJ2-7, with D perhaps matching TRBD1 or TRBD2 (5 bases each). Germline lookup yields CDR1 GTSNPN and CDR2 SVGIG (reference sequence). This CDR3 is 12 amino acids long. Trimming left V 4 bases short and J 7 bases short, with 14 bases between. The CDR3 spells CAWTRGVLEQYF. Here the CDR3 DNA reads TGTGCCTGGACTAGGGGAGTCTTAGAGCAGTACTTC.

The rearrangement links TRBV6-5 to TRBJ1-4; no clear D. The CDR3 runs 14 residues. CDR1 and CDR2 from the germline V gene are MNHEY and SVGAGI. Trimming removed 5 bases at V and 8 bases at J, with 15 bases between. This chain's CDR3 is CASSPDYLGEKLFF. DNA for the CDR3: TGTGCCAGCAGTCCCGACTACCTTGGGGAAAAACTGTTTTTT.

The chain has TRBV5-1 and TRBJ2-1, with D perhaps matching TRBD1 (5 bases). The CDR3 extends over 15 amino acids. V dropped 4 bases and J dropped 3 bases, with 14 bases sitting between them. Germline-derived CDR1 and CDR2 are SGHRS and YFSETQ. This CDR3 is CASSLRAGSYNEQFF. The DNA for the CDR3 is TGCGCCAGCAGCCTCAGGGCCGGAAGCTACAATGAGCAGTTCTTC.

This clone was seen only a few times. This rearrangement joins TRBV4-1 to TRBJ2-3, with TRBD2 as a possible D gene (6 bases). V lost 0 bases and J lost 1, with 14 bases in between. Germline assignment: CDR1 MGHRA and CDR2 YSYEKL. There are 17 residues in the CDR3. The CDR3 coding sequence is TGCGCCAGCAGCCAAGATGGGTCGCGGGGTGGCACAGATACGCAGTATTTT. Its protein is CASSQDGSRGGTDTQYF.

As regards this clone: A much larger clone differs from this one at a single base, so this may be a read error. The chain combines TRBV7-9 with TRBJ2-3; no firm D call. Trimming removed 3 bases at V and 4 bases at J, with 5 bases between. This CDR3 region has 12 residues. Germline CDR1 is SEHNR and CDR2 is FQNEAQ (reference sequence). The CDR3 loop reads CASSFSPDTQYF. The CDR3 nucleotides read TGTGCCAGCAGCTTTAGCCCAGATACGCAGTATTTT.